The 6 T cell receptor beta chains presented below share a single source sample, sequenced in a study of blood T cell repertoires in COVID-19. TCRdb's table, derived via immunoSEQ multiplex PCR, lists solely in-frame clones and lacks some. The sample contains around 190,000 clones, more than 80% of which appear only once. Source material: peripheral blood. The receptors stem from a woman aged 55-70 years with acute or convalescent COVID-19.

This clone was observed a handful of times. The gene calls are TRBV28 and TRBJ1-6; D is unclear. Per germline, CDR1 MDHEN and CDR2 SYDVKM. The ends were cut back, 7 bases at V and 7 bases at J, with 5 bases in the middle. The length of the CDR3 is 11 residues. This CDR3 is CASTTNSPLHF. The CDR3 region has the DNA TGTGCCAGCACGACAAATTCACCCCTCCACTTT.

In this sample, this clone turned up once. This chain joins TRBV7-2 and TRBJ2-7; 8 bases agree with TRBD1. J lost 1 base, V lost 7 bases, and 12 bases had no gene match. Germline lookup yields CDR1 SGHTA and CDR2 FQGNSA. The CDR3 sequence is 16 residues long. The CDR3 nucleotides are TGTGCCAGCATCAAACAGGGGGGACACAATTCCTACGAGCAGTACTTC. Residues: CASIKQGGHNSYEQYF. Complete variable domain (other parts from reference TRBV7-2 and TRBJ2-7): GAGVSQSPSNKVTEKGKDVELRCDPISGHTALYWYRQSLGQGLEFLIYFQGNSAPDKSGLPSDRFSAERTGGSVSTLTIQRTQQEDSAVYLCASIKQGGHNSYEQYFGPGTRLTVT.

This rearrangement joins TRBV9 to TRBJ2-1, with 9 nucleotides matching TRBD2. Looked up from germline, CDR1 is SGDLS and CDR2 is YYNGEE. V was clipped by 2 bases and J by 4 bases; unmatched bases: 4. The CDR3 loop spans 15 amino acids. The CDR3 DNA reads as TGTGCCAGCAGCGTTGGCGGGAGGGAGTACAATGAGCAGTTCTTC. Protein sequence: CASSVGGREYNEQFF.

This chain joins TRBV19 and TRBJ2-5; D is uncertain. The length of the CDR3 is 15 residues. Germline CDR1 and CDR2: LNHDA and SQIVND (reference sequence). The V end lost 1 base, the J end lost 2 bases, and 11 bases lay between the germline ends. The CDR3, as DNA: TGTGCCAGTAGTATAGGGAGTATTCGGCAAGAGACCCAGTACTTC. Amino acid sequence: CASSIGSIRQETQYF. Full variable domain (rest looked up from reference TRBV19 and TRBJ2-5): DGGITQSPKYLFRKEGQNVTLSCEQNLNHDAMYWYRQDPGQGLRLIYYSQIVNDFQKGDIAEGYSVSREKKESFPLTVTSAQKNPTAFYLCASSIGSIRQETQYFGPGTRLLVL.

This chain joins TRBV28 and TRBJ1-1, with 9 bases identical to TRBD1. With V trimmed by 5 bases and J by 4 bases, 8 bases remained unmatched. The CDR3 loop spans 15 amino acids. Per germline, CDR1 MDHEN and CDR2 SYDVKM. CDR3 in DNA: TGTGCCAGCAGTAAACAGGGGGCTTGGGGCACTGAAGCTTTCTTT. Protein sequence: CASSKQGAWGTEAFF.

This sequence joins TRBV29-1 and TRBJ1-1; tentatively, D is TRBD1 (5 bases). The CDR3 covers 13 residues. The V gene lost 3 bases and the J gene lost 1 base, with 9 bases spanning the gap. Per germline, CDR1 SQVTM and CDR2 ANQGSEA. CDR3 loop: CSVDGGENTEAFF. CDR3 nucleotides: TGCAGCGTTGACGGGGGAGAGAACACTGAAGCTTTCTTT.